This T cell receptor beta chain was found in a study of beta chain features in type 1 diabetes. The study's findings and limits: Sampled from patients, naive, central memory and Treg TCRB repertoires appeared more similar than those sampled from healthy donors. Across all four CD4+ subsets, people with type 1 diabetes showed modestly shorter TCRB CDR3s.

TCRB transcripts that were expressed got sequenced, as all of the isolated RNA had been reverse transcribed. The repertoire was sequenced with immunoSEQ multiplex PCR; TCRdb's copy has only in-frame clones and lacks some. The sample has hundreds of thousands of clones, around an eighth seen once. Germline V gives CDR1 LGHNA, CDR2 YNFKEQ. Trimming removed 5 bases at V and 0 bases at J, with 10 bases between. The CDR3 loop spans 14 amino acids. The single heparinised draw taken from each donor contained 90 to 150 mL of blood on average. A CD45RO/CCR7/CD25/CD127/CD95/CD27 panel sorted naive, central memory, regulatory and stem cell-like memory CD4+ cells. This clone was seen a handful of times. The antigen is unknown.

This chain links TRBV4-2 with TRBJ2-5; D possibly corresponds to TRBD2 (5 bases). This clonotype was obtained from a man younger than 30 in good health. Sequenced material: naive CD4+ T cells from blood. CDR3 region: CASSVRTYQETQYF. CDR3 nucleotide sequence: TGTGCCAGCAGCGTTAGGACTTACCAAGAGACCCAGTACTTC.